The present T cell receptor beta chain was sequenced within a study of OX40 agonist ivuxolimab in advanced cancers. Across the study: Partial responses occurred in three patients (one hepatocellular carcinoma, two cutaneous melanoma).

This CDR3 region has 16 residues. V was trimmed by 0 bases and J by 4 bases, leaving 12 bases between them. CDR1 and CDR2 (germline): MRHNA, SNTAGT. As regards this clone: Its target is not known.

The assay was immunoSEQ multiplex PCR, and TCRdb's table has in-frame clones only and misses some. The sample records 75,000 to 90,000 clones, roughly nine tenths being singletons. Blood was sampled at baseline, cycle 4 day 1, and cycle 7 day 1. Study-wide findings and caveats: Expanded clones were, on average, more numerous in CD8+ T cells than in CD4+. Within 6 weeks, CD4+ and CD8+ blood T cells expanded clonally at 0.1 to 3.0 mg/kg.

The J gene is TRBJ2-2, the V gene TRBV6-4, with D perhaps matching TRBD2 (5 bases). The sequences come from CD4+ or CD8+ T cells sorted from blood, collected in a trial of the OX40 agonist ivuxolimab. The TCR comes from an adult with an advanced solid tumor such as melanoma, head and neck, liver or kidney cancer. Here the CDR3 DNA reads TGTGCCAGCAGTGACTCGGCGAAAGCGGTCACCGGGGAGCTGTTTTTT. It codes for CASSDSAKAVTGELFF.